This T cell receptor beta chain was sequenced in a study of T cell responses to AZD1222 COVID-19 vaccine. Study-level points and caveats: Clonal diversity was possibly underestimated; the donors were predominantly white British and more often female.

About this clone itself: Antigen unknown.

Profiled with immunoSEQ multiplex PCR; TCRdb holds only in-frame clones, not every one. Of about 90,000 clones in the sample, around 91% were seen once. The CDR3 is 13 residues long. The clonotype originates from an adult in good health. The material was peripheral blood, obtained on day 0 of MenACWY control vaccination. J is TRBJ1-2 and V is TRBV7-5. TRBV7-5 is a known pseudogene. Written as DNA, the CDR3 is TGTGCCAGAAGCTTACCTACCGGGACCGGCTACACCTTC. Translated: CARSLPTGTGYTF.